These 21 T cell receptor beta chains originate from one sample sequenced in a study of T-cell memory formation after mild COVID-19. Each CDR3 protein gets one entry after TCRdb re-called the 5' RACE reads with MiXCR. The sample has 450,000 to 650,000 distinct CDR3 sequences, about 20% seen once. Material for sequencing was PBMCs or a T cell subset sorted from them (not recorded which). All receptors derive from an adult woman who had mild COVID-19 (a few samples of this study predate the infection). Cell type and time point are not known.

The chain recombines TRBV7-9 with TRBJ2-5; 12 positions agree with TRBD2. J gave up 3 bases and V 10 bases, and 6 bases lay outside the gene matches. The CDR3 totals 14 residues. CDR1 SEHNR and CDR2 FQNEAQ come from the germline V gene (reference sequence). CDR3 amino acids: CANGLAGTKETQYF. CDR3 in DNA: TGTGCCAACGGACTAGCGGGGACCAAAGAGACCCAGTACTTC.

This clonotype was counted only a few times. V usage is TRBV7-8 and J usage is TRBJ1-1; D is undetermined. The V end lost 1 base, the J end lost 4 bases, and 16 bases lay between the germline ends. Looked up from germline, CDR1 is SGHVS and CDR2 is FQNEAQ. CDR3 length: 16 residues. The CDR3 nucleotides are TGTGCCAGCAGCTTAGAGTGGGGAGGGTCGGGCACTGAAGCTTTCTTT. Translated, it gives CASSLEWGGSGTEAFF.

In its sample, this clonotype was seen a few times. The genes are TRBV5-5 and TRBJ1-1; D call uncertain. CDR3 length: 14 residues. Trimming pared 0 bases from V and 0 bases from J, leaving 6 bases between. Germline lookup yields CDR1 SGHKS and CDR2 YYEKEE (reference sequence). The CDR3 DNA follows: TGTGCCAGCAGCTTGGGGGATTTGAACACTGAAGCTTTCTTT. Its translation is CASSLGDLNTEAFF.

The chain combines TRBV5-1 with TRBJ1-1; D gene ambiguous. Germline V gene sequence: CDR1 SGHRS, CDR2 YFSETQ. The CDR3 totals 15 residues. V lost 3 bases and J lost 1, with 13 bases in between. The CDR3, as DNA: TGCGCCAGCAGCTCTGCGACGGCCGAGAACACTGAAGCTTTCTTT. Translated: CASSSATAENTEAFF. Drawing the rest from reference TRBV5-1 and TRBJ1-1, the complete variable domain is KAGVTQTPRYLIKTRGQQVTLSCSPISGHRSVSWYQQTPGQGLQFLFEYFSETQRNKGNFPGRFSGRQFSNSRSEMNVSTLELGDSALYLCASSSATAENTEAFFGQGTRLTVV.

Many counts were recorded for this clonotype. The V call is TRBV5-1, the J call TRBJ2-1; 7 bases line up with TRBD1. Germline V gives CDR1 SGHRS, CDR2 YFSETQ. The CDR3 loop spans 13 amino acids. The V segment lost 6 bases and the J segment 0 bases; nucleotides outside the gene matches: 0. In DNA form, the CDR3 reads TGCGCCAGCACAGGGGGCTCCTACAATGAGCAGTTCTTC. Its translation is CASTGGSYNEQFF.

This chain uses TRBV24-1 with TRBJ2-2; no clear D gene. Trimming pared 2 bases from V and 6 bases from J, leaving 12 bases between. Germline V gene data show CDR1 as KGHDR and CDR2 as SFDVKD. The CDR3 runs to 15 residues. CDR3 nucleotides: TGTGCCACCAGTGATTCTCGTATCACCTCCGGGGAGCTGTTTTTT. Its translation is CATSDSRITSGELFF.

This clonotype has more than one count but fewer than ten. The V gene is TRBV7-9, the J gene TRBJ2-7; no firm D call. The germline gives CDR1 SEHNR, CDR2 FQNEAQ (reference sequence). V lost 4 bases, J lost 3 bases, and 16 bases lay in between. The length of the CDR3 is 15 residues. The CDR3 region is CASSSQDQSGYEQYF. CDR3 DNA: TGTGCCAGCAGCTCCCAAGACCAATCCGGCTACGAGCAGTACTTC.

There are a few counts of this clonotype. The chain employs TRBV3-1 and TRBJ1-3; 9 bases are shared with TRBD1. The germline V gene encodes CDR1 LGHDT and CDR2 YNNKEL (reference sequence). The CDR3 has 15 amino acids. The V gene end was trimmed by 4 bases and the J gene end by 5 bases; junction bases not matched to a gene: 6. CDR3 loop: CASSPRTGERNTIYF. The CDR3 DNA follows: TGTGCCAGCAGCCCGCGGACAGGGGAAAGAAACACCATATATTTT. The full variable domain, completed using reference TRBV3-1 and TRBJ1-3, is DTAVSQTPKYLVTQMGNDKSIKCEQNLGHDTMYWYKQDSKKFLKIMFSYNNKELIINETVPNRFSPKSPDKAHLNLHINSLELGDSAVYFCASSPRTGERNTIYFGEGSWLTVV.

Only a few counts were recorded for this clonotype. J is TRBJ2-1 and V is TRBV5-4; D possibly corresponds to TRBD1 (5 bases). The V end was cut by 0 bases, the J end by 0 bases, with 7 bases between. Per germline, CDR1 SGHNT and CDR2 YYREEE (reference sequence). The CDR3 is made up of 15 amino acids. The CDR3 nucleotides are TGTGCCAGCAGCTTGGCAGGGTTCTCCTACAATGAGCAGTTCTTC. Its translation is CASSLAGFSYNEQFF. Combining the CDR3 with reference TRBV5-4 and TRBJ2-1 gives the whole variable domain ETGVTQSPTHLIKTRGQQVTLRCSSQSGHNTVSWYQQALGQGPQFIFQYYREEENGRGNFPPRFSGLQFPNYSSELNVNALELDDSALYLCASSLAGFSYNEQFFGPGTRLTVL.

Ten or more counts support this clonotype. The chain uses TRBV30 and TRBJ2-2, with TRBD1 matching 9 bases. The V segment lost 5 bases and the J segment 4 bases; nucleotides outside the gene matches: 8. Germline CDR1 reads GTSNPN; CDR2 reads SVGIG (reference sequence). The CDR3 is 15 residues long. The CDR3 spells CAWESGTGITGELFF. The CDR3 nucleotides are TGTGCCTGGGAATCCGGGACAGGGATCACCGGGGAGCTGTTTTTT.

This clonotype was counted a few times. V gene TRBV12-3 or TRBV12-4 combines with J gene TRBJ1-1; TRBD1 matches 8 bases. CDR3 length: 17 amino acids. V dropped 6 bases and J dropped 3; count of bases not matched to a gene: 15. The CDR3 bases are TGTGCCAGCAGCCTTGGACAGGGCGAATTTGAGGACACTGAAGCTTTCTTT. Its protein product is CASSLGQGEFEDTEAFF.

V and J are TRBV4-3 and TRBJ2-1; D is ambiguous. CDR1 and CDR2 (germline): LGHNA, YSLEER. V was shortened by 0 bases and J by 4 bases, with 10 bases between the two germline ends. The CDR3 is made up of 15 amino acids. The CDR3 reads CASSQEIGLYNEQFF. DNA of the CDR3: TGCGCCAGCAGCCAAGAAATAGGTCTGTACAATGAGCAGTTCTTC.

The sample holds many counts of this clonotype. The rearrangement links TRBV20-1 to TRBJ2-5; 10 bases fit TRBD1. The CDR3 runs to 16 residues. V lost 0 bases, J lost 4 bases, and 8 bases stayed unmatched. Germline V CDR1 and CDR2: DFQATT, SNEGSKA (reference sequence). In nucleotides, the CDR3 is TGCAGTGCTAGAGATCCCGGGACAGGGGACGCAGAGACCCAGTACTTC. Translation: CSARDPGTGDAETQYF.

CDR3 nucleotides: TGTGCCAGCATCGCCGAGCGGGGGCTCTCCTACGAGCAGTACTTC. Protein: CASIAERGLSYEQYF. This rearrangement joins TRBV2 to TRBJ2-7, with 8 bases that match TRBD2. The CDR3 covers 15 residues. The V gene's germline CDR1 is SNHLY and CDR2 FYNNEI. V shed 7 bases, J shed 0 bases, and the junction held 8 bases outside the gene matches.

On this clonotype: The junction departs from the called germline gene at one end, perhaps through a read error. CDR3 loop: CASSVTSGSTDTQYF. CDR3 in DNA: TGTGCCAGCAGCGTAACTAGCGGGAGCACAGATACGCAGTATTTT. The chain employs TRBV7-3 and TRBJ2-3; TRBD2 aligns across 9 bases. The CDR3 length is 15 residues. CDR1 is SGHTA and CDR2 is FQGTGA in the germline V gene. Filled out from reference TRBV7-3 and TRBJ2-3, the complete variable domain reads GAGVSQTPSNKVTEKGKYVELRCDPISGHTALYWYRQSLGQGPEFLIYFQGTGAADDSGLPNDRFFAVRPEGSVSTLKIQRTERGDSAVYLCASSVTSGSTDTQYFGPGTRLTVL.

This clonotype showed up many times. The CDR3: CASSHGSTDTQYF. CDR3 bases: TGTGCCAGCAGCCACGGGAGCACAGATACGCAGTATTTT. This chain uses TRBV7-3 with TRBJ2-3; D unclear. Germline V gene lookup returns CDR1 SGHTA and CDR2 FQGTGA. Trimming stripped 5 bases from V and 0 bases from J, with 6 bases between. The CDR3 consists of 13 residues.

A few counts support this clonotype. The V gene is TRBV29-1, the J gene TRBJ2-3; unclear D gene. Germline V gene lookup returns CDR1 SQVTM and CDR2 ANQGSEA. V was cut by 5 bases and J by 5 bases, with 5 bases left in between. This CDR3 spans 10 amino acids. The CDR3 loop is CSVLEDTQYF. CDR3 DNA: TGCAGCGTTTTAGAAGATACGCAGTATTTT.

The gene calls are TRBV12-3 or TRBV12-4 and TRBJ1-2, with a tentative D call TRBD1 (6 bases). Trimming cost V 5 bases and J 4 bases, with 14 bases left between them. The CDR3 totals 14 residues. In DNA form, the CDR3 reads TGTGCCAGCAGTCCTCAGGGGAGTTCCTATGGCTACACCTTC. Its protein product is CASSPQGSSYGYTF.

V gene TRBV29-1 combines with J gene TRBJ2-5; maybe TRBD2 (6 bases). With 0 bases removed from V and 2 bases from J, the gap between germline ends came to 10 bases. The CDR3 loop spans 14 amino acids. Germline V lookup: CDR1 SQVTM, CDR2 ANQGSEA. The DNA for the CDR3 is TGCAGCGTTGAAGAAGCGGGCACACAAGAGACCCAGTACTTC. It yields the protein CSVEEAGTQETQYF.

This chain joins TRBV20-1 and TRBJ2-3, with 8 bases identical to TRBD2. In germline, CDR1 is DFQATT, CDR2 SNEGSKA (reference sequence). V trimming: 5 bases; J trimming: 3 bases; junction bases outside the gene matches: 10. The CDR3 is 15 residues long. The CDR3 DNA reads TGCAGTGCTCGATCCCCAGCGGGAGAGACAGATACGCAGTATTTT. Its protein is CSARSPAGETDTQYF.

This chain's CDR3 is CASSLSSFRTGTDTQYF. CDR3 coding DNA: TGTGCCAGCAGCTTAAGTTCATTTCGGACTGGAACAGATACGCAGTATTTT. The rearrangement links TRBV7-3 to TRBJ2-3, with D perhaps TRBD2 (5 bases). Germline V gives CDR1 SGHTA, CDR2 FQGTGA. This CDR3 region has 17 residues. Trimming pared 1 base from V and 3 bases from J, leaving 17 bases between.